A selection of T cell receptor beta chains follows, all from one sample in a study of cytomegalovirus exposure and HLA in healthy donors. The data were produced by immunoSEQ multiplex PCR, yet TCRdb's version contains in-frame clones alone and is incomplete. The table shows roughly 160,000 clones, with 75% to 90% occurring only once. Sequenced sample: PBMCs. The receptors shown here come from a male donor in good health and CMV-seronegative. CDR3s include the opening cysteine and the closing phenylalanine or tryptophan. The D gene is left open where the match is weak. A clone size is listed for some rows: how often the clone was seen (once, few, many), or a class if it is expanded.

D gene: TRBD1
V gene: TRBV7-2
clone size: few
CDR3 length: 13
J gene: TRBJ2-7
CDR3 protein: CASSARTGDEQYF
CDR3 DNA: TGTGCCAGCAGCGCCCGGACAGGGGACGAGCAGTACTTC

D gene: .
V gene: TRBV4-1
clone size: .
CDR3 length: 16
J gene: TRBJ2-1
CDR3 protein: CASSQVSGASYNEQFF
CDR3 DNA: TGCGCCAGCAGCCAAGTAAGTGGGGCCTCCTACAATGAGCAGTTCTTC

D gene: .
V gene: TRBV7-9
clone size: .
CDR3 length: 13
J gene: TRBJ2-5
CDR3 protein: CASSLNGGETQYF
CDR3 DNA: TGTGCCAGCAGCTTGAACGGGGGAGAGACCCAGTACTTC

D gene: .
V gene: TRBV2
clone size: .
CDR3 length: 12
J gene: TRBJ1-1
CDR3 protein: CASKLEGTGAFF
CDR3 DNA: TGTGCCAGCAAGCTGGAGGGCACTGGAGCTTTCTTT

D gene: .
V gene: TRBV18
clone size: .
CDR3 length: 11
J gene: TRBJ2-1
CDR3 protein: CASSPYNEQFF
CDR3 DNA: TGTGCCAGCTCACCTTATAATGAGCAGTTCTTC

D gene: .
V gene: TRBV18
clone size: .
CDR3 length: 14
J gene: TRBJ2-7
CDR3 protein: CASSPPTRGGEQYF
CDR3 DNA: TGTGCCAGCTCACCCCCAACCAGGGGAGGGGAGCAGTACTTC

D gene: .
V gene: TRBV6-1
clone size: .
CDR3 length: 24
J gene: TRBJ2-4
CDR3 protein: CASSEWRQRSSTRAHFATKNIQYF
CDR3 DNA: TGTGCCAGCAGTGAATGGCGACAACGTTCGTCAACCAGAGCCCACTTCGCTACCAAAAACATTCAGTACTTC

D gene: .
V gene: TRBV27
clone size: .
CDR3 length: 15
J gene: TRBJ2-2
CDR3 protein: CASSWQGAGAGELFF
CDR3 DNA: TGTGCCAGCAGCTGGCAGGGAGCGGGCGCCGGGGAGCTGTTTTTT

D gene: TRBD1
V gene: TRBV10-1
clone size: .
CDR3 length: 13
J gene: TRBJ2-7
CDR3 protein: CASGRTGFNEQYF
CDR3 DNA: TGCGCCAGCGGCCGGACAGGGTTTAACGAGCAGTACTTC

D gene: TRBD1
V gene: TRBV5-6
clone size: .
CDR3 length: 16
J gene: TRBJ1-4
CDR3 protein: CASSQRQGAANEKLFF
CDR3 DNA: TGTGCCAGCAGCCAACGACAGGGGGCGGCTAATGAAAAACTGTTTTTT

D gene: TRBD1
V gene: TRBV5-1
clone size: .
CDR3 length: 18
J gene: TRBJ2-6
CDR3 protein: CATDRGDRGSTGANVLTF
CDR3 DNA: TGCGCCACCGACCGAGGGGACAGGGGTTCTACTGGAGCCAACGTCCTGACTTTC

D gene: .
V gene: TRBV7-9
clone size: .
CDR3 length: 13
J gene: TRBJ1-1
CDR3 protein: CASSSTENTEAFF
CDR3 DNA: TGTGCCAGCAGCTCAACAGAGAACACTGAAGCTTTCTTT

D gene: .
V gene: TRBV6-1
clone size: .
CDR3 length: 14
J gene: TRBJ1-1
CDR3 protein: CASSGVLMNTEAFF
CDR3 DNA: TGTGCCAGCAGTGGAGTCTTAATGAACACTGAAGCTTTCTTT

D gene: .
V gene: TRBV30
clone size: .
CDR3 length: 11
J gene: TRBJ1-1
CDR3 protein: CAWSFRTEAFF
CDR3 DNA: TGTGCCTGGAGTTTCCGGACTGAAGCTTTCTTT

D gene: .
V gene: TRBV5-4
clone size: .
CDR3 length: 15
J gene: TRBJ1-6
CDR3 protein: CASSLDRMNNSPLHF
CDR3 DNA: TGTGCCAGCAGCTTGGACAGGATGAATAATTCACCCCTCCACTTT

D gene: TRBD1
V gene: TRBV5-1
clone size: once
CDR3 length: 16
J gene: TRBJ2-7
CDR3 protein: CASSGSPGTGGGEQYF
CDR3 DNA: TGCGCCAGCAGCGGCTCGCCCGGGACAGGGGGCGGGGAGCAGTACTTC

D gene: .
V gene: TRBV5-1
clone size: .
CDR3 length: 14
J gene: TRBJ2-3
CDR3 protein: CASSLGLTTDTQYF
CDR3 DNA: TGCGCCAGCAGCTTGGGACTAACCACAGATACGCAGTATTTT

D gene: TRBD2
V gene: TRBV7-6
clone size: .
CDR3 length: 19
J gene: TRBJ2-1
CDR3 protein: CASSPHQPSGGASGNEQFF
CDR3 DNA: TGTGCCAGCAGCCCCCATCAACCTAGCGGGGGGGCCTCGGGGAATGAGCAGTTCTTC

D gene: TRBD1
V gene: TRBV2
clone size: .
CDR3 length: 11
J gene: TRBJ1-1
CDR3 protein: CASSVDREAFF
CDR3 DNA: TGTGCCAGCAGCGTGGACAGGGAGGCTTTCTTT

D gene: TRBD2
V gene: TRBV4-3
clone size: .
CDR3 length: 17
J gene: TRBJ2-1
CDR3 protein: CASSQERAGSFYNEQFF
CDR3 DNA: TGCGCCAGCAGCCAAGAACGAGCGGGGTCCTTCTACAATGAGCAGTTCTTC

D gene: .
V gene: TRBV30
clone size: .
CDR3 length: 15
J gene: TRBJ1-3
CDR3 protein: CAWSLGATSGNTIYF
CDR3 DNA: TGTGCCTGGAGTTTGGGGGCCACCTCTGGAAACACCATATATTTT

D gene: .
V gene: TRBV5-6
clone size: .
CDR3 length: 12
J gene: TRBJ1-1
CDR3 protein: CASSLRVGSAFF
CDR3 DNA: TGTGCCAGCAGCTTAAGGGTCGGGAGCGCTTTCTTT